Listed below are T cell receptor beta chains from one sample, sequenced in a study of blood T cell repertoires in COVID-19. Clones were sequenced by immunoSEQ multiplex PCR, and TCRdb holds only the in-frame ones, with some missing. The repertoire holds approximately 97,000 clones, with around four fifths as singletons. The specimen sequenced was peripheral blood. The source of these receptors is a human donor in a cohort sampled during active COVID-19. Both conserved end residues are part of each CDR3. The D gene is left open where the match is weak. The listing skips clone size in some rows; elsewhere it reads once, few, many or a size class.

clone_size	d_call	v_call	j_call	cdr3_aa	cdr3_nt
.	.	TRBV15	TRBJ1-6	CATRIDRLSPLHF	TGTGCCACCAGGATCGACCGACTTTCACCCCTCCACTTT
.	TRBD2	TRBV2	TRBJ2-1	CASSRWTSGHYNEQFF	TGTGCCAGCAGTCGATGGACTAGCGGGCACTACAATGAGCAGTTCTTC
.	.	TRBV19	TRBJ2-7	CASSIGSSYEQYF	TGTGCCAGTAGTATCGGGAGCTCCTACGAGCAGTACTTC
.	TRBD1	TRBV19	TRBJ2-4	CASSRTGRVVDIQYF	TGTGCCAGTAGTCGGACAGGGCGGGTCGTAGACATTCAGTACTTC
.	.	TRBV7-3	TRBJ2-2	CASSIQGRELFF	TGTGCCAGCAGCATACAGGGAAGGGAGCTGTTTTTT
.	TRBD2	TRBV10-3	TRBJ2-3	CAIGRAGGPTDTQYF	TGTGCCATCGGAAGAGCGGGGGGGCCCACAGATACGCAGTATTTT
.	.	TRBV5-1	TRBJ2-5	CASSLAPAGTNRETQYF	TGCGCCAGCAGCTTGGCCCCCGCAGGGACAAACCGGGAGACCCAGTACTTC
.	TRBD1	TRBV5-1	TRBJ2-7	CASTSGTGVAEQYF	TGCGCCAGCACCTCCGGGACAGGGGTGGCCGAGCAGTACTTC
.	TRBD1	TRBV4-2	TRBJ2-2	CASRDRGKGELFF	TGTGCCAGCAGGGACAGGGGTAAGGGGGAGCTGTTTTTT
.	TRBD2	TRBV4-1	TRBJ2-3	CASSQKTSGGADTQYF	TGCGCCAGCAGCCAAAAGACTAGCGGGGGTGCTGATACGCAGTATTTT
.	TRBD2	TRBV7-7	TRBJ2-5	CASSLAGLEETQYF	TGTGCTAGCAGCTTAGCGGGACTAGAAGAGACCCAGTACTTC
.	.	TRBV28	TRBJ1-2	CASSPAAGGVSNYGYTF	TGTGCCAGCAGCCCCGCTGCTGGGGGCGTTTCTAACTATGGCTACACCTTC
.	.	TRBV12-3/TRBV12-4	TRBJ2-3	CASSLTRTDTQYF	TGTGCCAGCAGCCTTACTCGCACAGATACGCAGTATTTT
once	.	TRBV12-3/TRBV12-4	TRBJ1-1	CASSLYYGTEAFF	TGTGCCAGCAGTTTATACTATGGCACTGAAGCTTTCTTT
.	.	TRBV30	TRBJ2-3	CAWTVGGRDTQYF	TGTGCCTGGACAGTAGGGGGTCGGGATACGCAGTATTTT
.	TRBD1	TRBV5-5	TRBJ1-5	CASSGRGTGVNQPQHF	TGTGCCAGCAGCGGCAGGGGGACAGGGGTCAATCAGCCCCAGCATTTT
.	TRBD1	TRBV15	TRBJ1-5	CATSRLDRGSHQPQHF	TGTGCCACCAGCAGGTTAGACAGGGGGTCCCATCAGCCCCAGCATTTT
.	.	TRBV2	TRBJ2-2	CASSADRNTGELFF	TGTGCCAGCAGTGCGGACAGGAACACCGGGGAGCTGTTTTTT
.	.	TRBV18	TRBJ2-3	CASSPGLSSTDTQYF	TGTGCCAGCTCACCCGGTTTGTCTAGCACAGATACGCAGTATTTT
.	TRBD1	TRBV19	TRBJ1-1	CASRRQGMNTEAFF	TGTGCCAGTAGGCGACAGGGGATGAACACTGAAGCTTTCTTT
few	.	TRBV9	TRBJ2-7	CASSEGPSTYEQYF	TGTGCCAGCAGCGAGGGGCCTTCAACCTACGAGCAGTACTTC
once	.	TRBV9	TRBJ2-1	CASSPRGADRSEQFF	TGTGCCAGCAGCCCCAGGGGGGCGGATAGATCTGAGCAGTTCTTC
.	TRBD2	TRBV4-3	TRBJ2-3	CASSHSLGLAGVDTQYF	TGCGCCAGCAGCCATTCCCTCGGACTAGCGGGGGTGGATACGCAGTATTTT
.	TRBD1	TRBV6-2/TRBV6-3	TRBJ2-7	CASSATTGVKAYEQYF	TGTGCCAGCAGTGCTACAACAGGGGTAAAAGCCTACGAGCAGTACTTC
few	TRBD1	TRBV10-1	TRBJ1-2	CATPDRARYGYTF	TGCGCCACCCCGGACAGGGCCCGGTATGGCTACACCTTC
once	TRBD1	TRBV5-4	TRBJ2-1	CASSVDRGGNEQFF	TGTGCCAGCAGCGTCGACAGGGGGGGGAATGAGCAGTTCTTC
.	.	TRBV7-2	TRBJ2-3	CASSPQGPDTQYF	TGTGCCAGCAGCCCACAGGGTCCAGATACGCAGTATTTT
.	TRBD2	TRBV7-9	TRBJ2-1	CASCPAGGLYNEQFF	TGTGCCAGCTGCCCCGCGGGGGGGCTCTACAATGAGCAGTTCTTC
.	.	TRBV2	TRBJ2-1	CASRKAGTPTYNEQFF	TGTGCCAGCCGAAAAGCCGGGACACCGACCTACAATGAGCAGTTCTTC
.	TRBD1	TRBV18	TRBJ2-1	CASSLSGQANNEQFF	TGTGCCAGCTCACTCTCGGGACAGGCAAACAATGAGCAGTTCTTC
once	.	TRBV15	TRBJ2-5	CATSRHTFRDSNQETQYF	TGTGCCACCAGCAGACATACCTTTAGGGACTCTAACCAAGAGACCCAGTACTTC
.	.	TRBV19	TRBJ1-2	CASCFGGNYGYTF	TGTGCCAGTTGCTTTGGGGGGAACTATGGCTACACCTTC
once	TRBD2	TRBV7-3	TRBJ2-3	CASSPGVAGGADTQYF	TGTGCCAGCAGCCCCGGGGTAGCGGGGGGTGCAGATACGCAGTATTTT
once	TRBD2	TRBV7-2	TRBJ2-5	CASSPGLAGNNAQETQYF	TGTGCCAGCAGCCCTGGACTAGCGGGGAACAACGCGCAAGAGACCCAGTACTTC
.	TRBD1	TRBV30	TRBJ2-7	CAWSQGAYEQYF	TGTGCCTGGAGTCAGGGGGCCTACGAGCAGTACTTC
.	TRBD2	TRBV7-9	TRBJ2-3	CASSSALSSGGADTQYF	TGTGCCAGCAGCTCCGCCTTAAGTAGCGGGGGGGCAGATACGCAGTATTTT
.	.	TRBV11-1	TRBJ2-5	CASSLAGQVTQYF	TGTGCCAGCAGCTTAGCAGGACAAGTGACCCAGTACTTC
few	TRBD1	TRBV2	TRBJ1-5	CASSGRGGWDNQPQHF	TGTGCCAGCAGTGGAAGAGGGGGCTGGGACAATCAGCCCCAGCATTTT
once	TRBD2	TRBV6-1	TRBJ2-2	CASSAGTSGLIGTGELFF	TGTGCCAGCAGTGCTGGGACTAGCGGCCTTATAGGCACCGGGGAGCTGTTTTTT
.	.	TRBV2	TRBJ2-5	CASSERVGTQYF	TGTGCCAGCAGTGAACGGGTTGGGACCCAGTACTTC
.	.	TRBV5-6	TRBJ1-6	CASSLEWLYNSPLHF	TGTGCCAGCAGCTTGGAATGGCTGTATAATTCACCCCTCCACTTT
few	.	TRBV9	TRBJ2-1	CASSVGQHAFNEQFF	TGTGCCAGCAGCGTAGGACAACATGCCTTCAATGAGCAGTTCTTC
.	.	TRBV7-2	TRBJ2-3	CASSLSSDTQYF	TGTGCCAGCAGCTTATCTTCCGATACGCAGTATTTT
.	TRBD1	TRBV3-1/TRBV3-2	TRBJ2-3	CASTNTGGIDTQYF	TGTGCCAGCACCAATACAGGGGGAATAGATACGCAGTATTTT
.	.	TRBV28	TRBJ2-2	CASIRSAGDTGELFF	TGTGCCAGCATAAGATCCGCCGGGGACACCGGGGAGCTGTTTTTT